A selection of T cell receptor beta chains follows, all from one sample in a study of blood T cell repertoires in COVID-19. Sequencing used immunoSEQ multiplex PCR; TCRdb keeps in-frame clones, though not all of them. The table lists some 70,000 clones, roughly 86% of them singletons. The sample was peripheral blood. The origin of the receptors is a man in his forties with COVID-19, enrolled during active disease. Each CDR3 is given with its conserved first and last residue. The D gene is left open where the match is weak. The listing skips clone size in some rows; elsewhere it reads once, few, many or a size class.

J gene,clone size,V gene,D gene,CDR3 DNA,CDR3 protein
TRBJ2-7,NA,TRBV27,NA,TGTGCCAGCAGTTCCGATGACAGTTCCTACGAGCAGTACTTC,CASSSDDSSYEQYF
TRBJ2-7,NA,TRBV28,TRBD2,TGTGCCAGCCACTCTAGCGGGGGGCCCTACTCCTACGAGCAGTACTTC,CASHSSGGPYSYEQYF
TRBJ1-1,NA,TRBV18,NA,TGTGCCAGCTCACCACCGGAGCAGACCAACACTGAAGCTTTCTTT,CASSPPEQTNTEAFF
TRBJ2-3,once,TRBV11-2,TRBD2,TGTGCCAGCAGCTTGTGGGGGACTAACACAGATACGCAGTATTTT,CASSLWGTNTDTQYF
TRBJ1-4,NA,TRBV27,TRBD1,TGTGCCAGCAGTCACACCGGGACAGCTAATGAAAAACTGTTTTTT,CASSHTGTANEKLFF
TRBJ1-1,NA,TRBV19,NA,TGTGCCAGTAGTCGCCTGACGTCAGGCCAGGGAACTGAAGCTTTCTTT,CASSRLTSGQGTEAFF
TRBJ1-1,NA,TRBV7-9,NA,TGTGCCAGCAGCTTAGGGGCGACTGAAGCTTTCTTT,CASSLGATEAFF
TRBJ2-7,NA,TRBV2,TRBD1,TGTGCCAGCACCGTCGGGGGGGACAGGGGACGCGAGCAGTACTTC,CASTVGGDRGREQYF
TRBJ2-2,NA,TRBV5-1,TRBD2,TGCGCCAGCAGCGGTGGGGGGACTAGCGGGACCGGGGAGCTGTTTTTT,CASSGGGTSGTGELFF
TRBJ2-3,once,TRBV5-1,TRBD2,TGCGCCAGCAGCCTCGCCCGGGGACTAGGCACAGATACGCAGTATTTT,CASSLARGLGTDTQYF
TRBJ2-5,NA,TRBV19,TRBD2,TGTGCCAGTAGTAAGGGGCGACTAGCGTTCCAAGAGACCCAGTACTTC,CASSKGRLAFQETQYF
TRBJ1-1,NA,TRBV5-1,NA,TGCGCCAGCAGCTTGGCCGGCGGTTTGGACACTGAAGCTTTCTTT,CASSLAGGLDTEAFF
TRBJ1-6,NA,TRBV24-1,NA,TGTGCCACGAGCTTCACCTATAATTCACCCCTCCACTTT,CATSFTYNSPLHF
TRBJ1-1,NA,TRBV9,NA,TGTGCCAGCTCCCGTAGCTATGAAATGAACACTGAAGCTTTCTTT,CASSRSYEMNTEAFF
TRBJ1-4,NA,TRBV6-5,TRBD1,TGTGCCAGCAGGTGGGACAGGGACGGGGAAAAACTGTTTTTT,CASRWDRDGEKLFF